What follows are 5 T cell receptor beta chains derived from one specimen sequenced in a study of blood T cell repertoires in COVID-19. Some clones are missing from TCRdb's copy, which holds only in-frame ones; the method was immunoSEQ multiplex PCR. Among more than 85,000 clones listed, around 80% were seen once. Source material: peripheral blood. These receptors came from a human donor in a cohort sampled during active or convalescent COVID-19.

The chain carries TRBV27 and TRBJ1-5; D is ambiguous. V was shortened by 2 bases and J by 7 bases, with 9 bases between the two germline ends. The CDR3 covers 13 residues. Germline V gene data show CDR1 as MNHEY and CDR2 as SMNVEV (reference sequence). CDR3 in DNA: TGTGCCAGCAGTTTAGTGGTTGGCCAGCCCCAGCATTTT. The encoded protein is CASSLVVGQPQHF.

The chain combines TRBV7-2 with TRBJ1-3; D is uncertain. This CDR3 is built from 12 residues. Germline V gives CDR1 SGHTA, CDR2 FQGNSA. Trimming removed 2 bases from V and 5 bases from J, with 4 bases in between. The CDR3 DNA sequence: TGTGCCAGCAGCTTAACTCGAAACACCATATATTTT. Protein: CASSLTRNTIYF.

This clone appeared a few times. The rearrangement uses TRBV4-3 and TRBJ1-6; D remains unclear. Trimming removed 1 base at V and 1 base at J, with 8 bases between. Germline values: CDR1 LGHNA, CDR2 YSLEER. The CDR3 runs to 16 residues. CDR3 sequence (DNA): TGCGCCAGCAGCCAAGCAATCAGGTCCTATAATTCACCCCTCCACTTT. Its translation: CASSQAIRSYNSPLHF.

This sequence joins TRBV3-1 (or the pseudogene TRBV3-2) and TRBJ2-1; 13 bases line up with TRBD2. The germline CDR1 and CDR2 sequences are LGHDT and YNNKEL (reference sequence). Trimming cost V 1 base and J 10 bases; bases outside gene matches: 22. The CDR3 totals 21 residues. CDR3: CASSQVDWTSGSSRNPCEQFF. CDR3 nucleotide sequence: TGTGCCAGCAGCCAAGTTGACTGGACTAGCGGGAGCAGTCGGAATCCTTGCGAGCAGTTCTTC.

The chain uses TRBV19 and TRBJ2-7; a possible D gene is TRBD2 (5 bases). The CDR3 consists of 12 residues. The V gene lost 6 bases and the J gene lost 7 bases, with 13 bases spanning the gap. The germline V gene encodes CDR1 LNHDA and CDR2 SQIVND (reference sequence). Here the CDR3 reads CASSPRTGEQYF. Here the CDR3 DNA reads TGTGCCAGTAGCCCTCGCACGGGGGAGCAGTACTTC.